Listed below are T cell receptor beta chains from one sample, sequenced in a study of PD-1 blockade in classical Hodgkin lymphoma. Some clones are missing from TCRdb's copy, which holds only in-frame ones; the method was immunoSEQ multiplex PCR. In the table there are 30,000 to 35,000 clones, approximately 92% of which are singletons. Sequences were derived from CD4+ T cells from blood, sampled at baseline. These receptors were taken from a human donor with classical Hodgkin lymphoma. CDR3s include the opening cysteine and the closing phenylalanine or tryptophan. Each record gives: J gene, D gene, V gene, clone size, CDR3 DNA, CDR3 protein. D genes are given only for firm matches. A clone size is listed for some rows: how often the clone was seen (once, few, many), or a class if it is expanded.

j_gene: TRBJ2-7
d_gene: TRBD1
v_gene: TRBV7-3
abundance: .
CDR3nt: TGTGCCAGCAGCTCGGGACAGTCCTACGAGCAGTACTTC
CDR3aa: CASSSGQSYEQYF

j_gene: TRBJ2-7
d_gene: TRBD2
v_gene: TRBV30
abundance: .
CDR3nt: TGTGCCTGGAGGGGGACTAGCGTCTACGAGCAGTACTTC
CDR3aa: CAWRGTSVYEQYF

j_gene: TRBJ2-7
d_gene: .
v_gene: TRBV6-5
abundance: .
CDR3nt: TGTGCCAGCAGGAGAGAAGGGGGGAAGCGTCACGAGCAGTACTTC
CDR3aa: CASRREGGKRHEQYF

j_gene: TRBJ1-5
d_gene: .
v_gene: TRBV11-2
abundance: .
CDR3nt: TGTGCCAGCAGCTTAGCAGGGAGTAATCAGCCCCAGCATTTT
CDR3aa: CASSLAGSNQPQHF

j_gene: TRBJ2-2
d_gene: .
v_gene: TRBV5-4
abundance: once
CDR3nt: TGTGCCAGCAGCTTGTTTGGCCTTCTCGGGGAGCTGTTTTTT
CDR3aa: CASSLFGLLGELFF

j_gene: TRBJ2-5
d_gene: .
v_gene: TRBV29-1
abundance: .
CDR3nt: TGCAGCGTTGAAGATCGAAAGAATGGGGAGACCCAGTACTTC
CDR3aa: CSVEDRKNGETQYF

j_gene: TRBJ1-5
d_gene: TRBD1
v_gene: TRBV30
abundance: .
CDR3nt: TGTGCCTGGAGTGGGACGACAGGGGGGAATCAGCCCCAGCATTTT
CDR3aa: CAWSGTTGGNQPQHF

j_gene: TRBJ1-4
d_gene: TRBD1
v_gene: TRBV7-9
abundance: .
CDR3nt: TGTGCCAGCAGCCCGTCGGGACAGGGGACTAATGAAAAACTGTTTTTT
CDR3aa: CASSPSGQGTNEKLFF

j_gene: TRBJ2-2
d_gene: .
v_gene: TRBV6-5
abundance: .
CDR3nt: TGTGCCAGCAGACGTCTAGGGGACACCGGGGAGCTGTTTTTT
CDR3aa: CASRRLGDTGELFF

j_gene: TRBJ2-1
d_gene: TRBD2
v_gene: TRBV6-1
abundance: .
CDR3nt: TGTGCCAGCACAACTAGCGGGTTCTACAATGAGCAGTTCTTC
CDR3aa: CASTTSGFYNEQFF

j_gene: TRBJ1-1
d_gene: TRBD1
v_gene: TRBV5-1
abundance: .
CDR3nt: TGCGCCAGCAGATCACAGGGGGCGCACACTGAAGCTTTCTTT
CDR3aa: CASRSQGAHTEAFF

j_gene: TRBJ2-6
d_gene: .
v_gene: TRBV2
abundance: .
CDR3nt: TGTGCCAGCAGTGGTGCGACTACCTCTGGGGCCAACGTCCTGACTTTC
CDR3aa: CASSGATTSGANVLTF

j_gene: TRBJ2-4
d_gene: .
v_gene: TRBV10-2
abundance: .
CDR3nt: TGCGCCAGCAGTGAACGTTTGTCGAGGGAAGCCAAAAACATTCAGTACTTC
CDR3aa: CASSERLSREAKNIQYF

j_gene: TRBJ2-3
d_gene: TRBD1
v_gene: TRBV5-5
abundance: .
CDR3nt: TGTGCCAGCAGCACGATTCGACAGGGAATGGCAGATACGCAGTATTTT
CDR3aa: CASSTIRQGMADTQYF

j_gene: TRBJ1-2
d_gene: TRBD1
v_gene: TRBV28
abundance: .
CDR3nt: TGTGCCAGCAGCACAGACAGGGATTGGGAGGGCTACACCTTC
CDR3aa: CASSTDRDWEGYTF

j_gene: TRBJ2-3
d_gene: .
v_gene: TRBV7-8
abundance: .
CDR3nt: TGTGCCAGCAGGGAACTAGCCGCTATAGCAGATACGCAGTATTTT
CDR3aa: CASRELAAIADTQYF

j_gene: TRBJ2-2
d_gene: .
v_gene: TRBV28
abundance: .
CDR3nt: TGTGCCAGCAGTCTTCGAGGTCCCGGGGAGCTGTTTTTT
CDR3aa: CASSLRGPGELFF

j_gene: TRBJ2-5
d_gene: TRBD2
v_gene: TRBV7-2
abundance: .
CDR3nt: TGTGCCAGCAGCTTACTAGCGGGATTCCAAGAGACCCAGTACTTC
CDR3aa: CASSLLAGFQETQYF

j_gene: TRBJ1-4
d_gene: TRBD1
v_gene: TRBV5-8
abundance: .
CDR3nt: TGTGCCAGCAGCCGGACAGGGGGAACAACTAATGAAAAACTGTTTTTT
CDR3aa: CASSRTGGTTNEKLFF

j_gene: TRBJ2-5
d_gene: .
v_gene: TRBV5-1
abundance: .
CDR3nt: TGCGCCAGCAGCATCCGGGACAACCAAGAGACCCAGTACTTC
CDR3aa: CASSIRDNQETQYF

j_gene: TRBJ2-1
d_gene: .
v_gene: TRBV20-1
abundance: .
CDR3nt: TGCAGTGCTGGACGGGATGAGCAGTTCTTC
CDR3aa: CSAGRDEQFF

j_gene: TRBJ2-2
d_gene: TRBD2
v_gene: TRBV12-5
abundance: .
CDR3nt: TGTGCTAGTGGTTTGGTATTTAAATCCGGGACTAGCCGTACCGGGGAGCTGTTTTTT
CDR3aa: CASGLVFKSGTSRTGELFF

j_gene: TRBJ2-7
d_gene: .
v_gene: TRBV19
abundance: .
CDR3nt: TGTGCCAGTAGTAACCTCGGAAGGGGGAATTACGAGCAGTACTTC
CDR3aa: CASSNLGRGNYEQYF

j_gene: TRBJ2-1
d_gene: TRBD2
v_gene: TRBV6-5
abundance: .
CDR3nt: TGTGCCAGCAGTTTCGATACCGGGACTAGAAGGTTCTTC
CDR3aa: CASSFDTGTRRFF

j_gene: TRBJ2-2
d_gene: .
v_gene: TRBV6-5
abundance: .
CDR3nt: TGTGCCAGCAGTGCCAAGGTGGCTGTGCCCGGGGAGCTGTTTTTT
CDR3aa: CASSAKVAVPGELFF

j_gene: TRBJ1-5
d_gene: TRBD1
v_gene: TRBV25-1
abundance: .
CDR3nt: TGTGCCAGCGGGGGACAGGATCTCTATCAGCCCCAGCATTTT
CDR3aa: CASGGQDLYQPQHF

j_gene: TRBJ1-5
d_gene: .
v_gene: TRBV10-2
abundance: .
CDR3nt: TGCGCCAGCACGGGGGGGGGACGCACGGATCAGCCCCAGCATTTT
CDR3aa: CASTGGGRTDQPQHF